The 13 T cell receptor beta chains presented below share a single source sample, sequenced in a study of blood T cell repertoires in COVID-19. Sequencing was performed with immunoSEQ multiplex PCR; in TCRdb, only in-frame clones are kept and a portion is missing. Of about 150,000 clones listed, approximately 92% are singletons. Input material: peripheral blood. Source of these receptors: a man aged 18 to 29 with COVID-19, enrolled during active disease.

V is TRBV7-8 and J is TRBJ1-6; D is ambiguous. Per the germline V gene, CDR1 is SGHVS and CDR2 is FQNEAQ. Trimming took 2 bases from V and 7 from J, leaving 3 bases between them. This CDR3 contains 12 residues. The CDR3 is CASSLPNSPLHF. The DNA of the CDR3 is TGTGCCAGCAGCTTACCAAATTCACCCCTCCACTTT.

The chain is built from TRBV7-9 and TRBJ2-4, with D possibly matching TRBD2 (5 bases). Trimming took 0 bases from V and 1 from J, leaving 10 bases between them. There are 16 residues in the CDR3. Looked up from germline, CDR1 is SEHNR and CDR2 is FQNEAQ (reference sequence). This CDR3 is CASSLAFREAKNIQYF. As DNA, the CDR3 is TGTGCCAGCAGCTTAGCGTTTAGGGAGGCCAAAAACATTCAGTACTTC.

The CDR3: CASSSQTGPPTDTQYF. CDR3 nucleotides: TGTGCCAGCAGCTCTCAGACAGGGCCCCCCACAGATACGCAGTATTTT. The genes are TRBV13 and TRBJ2-3; 7 nucleotides agree with TRBD1. With 4 bases clipped from V and 2 bases from J, the junction kept 9 bases outside the gene matches. The CDR3 is made up of 16 amino acids. Germline V gene data show CDR1 as PRHDT and CDR2 as FYEKMQ (reference sequence). Full variable domain (outside the CDR3, taken from reference TRBV13 and TRBJ2-3): AAGVIQSPRHLIKEKRETATLKCYPIPRHDTVYWYQQGPGQDPQFLISFYEKMQSDKGSIPDRFSAQQFSDYHSELNMSSLELGDSALYFCASSSQTGPPTDTQYFGPGTRLTVL.

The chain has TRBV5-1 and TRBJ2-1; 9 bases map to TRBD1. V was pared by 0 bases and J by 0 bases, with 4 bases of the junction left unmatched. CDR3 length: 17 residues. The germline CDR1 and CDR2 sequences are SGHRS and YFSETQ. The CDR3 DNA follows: TGCGCCAGCAGCTTGGGACAGGGGGGTAGCTCCTACAATGAGCAGTTCTTC. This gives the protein CASSLGQGGSSYNEQFF.

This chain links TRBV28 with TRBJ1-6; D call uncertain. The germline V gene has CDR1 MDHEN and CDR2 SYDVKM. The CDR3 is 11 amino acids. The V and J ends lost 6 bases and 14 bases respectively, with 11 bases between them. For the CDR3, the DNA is TGTGCCAGCAGGAACTTCATGTCCCTCCACTTT. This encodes CASRNFMSLHF.

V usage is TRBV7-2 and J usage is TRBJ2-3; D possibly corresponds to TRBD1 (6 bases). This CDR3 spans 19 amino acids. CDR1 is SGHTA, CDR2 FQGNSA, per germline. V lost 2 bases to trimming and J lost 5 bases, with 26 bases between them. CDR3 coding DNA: TGTGCCAGCAGCTTACGGGCGACAGGAGCTTTCAGAGGGGGAGATACGCAGTATTTT. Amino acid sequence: CASSLRATGAFRGGDTQYF.

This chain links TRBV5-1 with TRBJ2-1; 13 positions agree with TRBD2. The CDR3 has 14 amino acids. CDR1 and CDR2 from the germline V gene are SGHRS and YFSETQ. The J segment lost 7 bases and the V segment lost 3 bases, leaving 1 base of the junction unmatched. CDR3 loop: CASSWTSGSNEQFF. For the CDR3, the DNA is TGCGCCAGCAGCTGGACTAGCGGGAGTAATGAGCAGTTCTTC.

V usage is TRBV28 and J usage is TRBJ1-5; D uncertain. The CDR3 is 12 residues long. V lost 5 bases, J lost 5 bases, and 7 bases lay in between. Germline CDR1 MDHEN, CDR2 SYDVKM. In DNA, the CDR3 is TGTGCCAGCAGTCCCCTTGATCAGCCCCAGCATTTT. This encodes CASSPLDQPQHF.

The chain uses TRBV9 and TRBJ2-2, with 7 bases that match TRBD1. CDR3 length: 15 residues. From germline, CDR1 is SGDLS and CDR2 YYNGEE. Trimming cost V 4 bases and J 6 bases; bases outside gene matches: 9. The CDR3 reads CASSPGTVKAGELFF. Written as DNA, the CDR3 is TGTGCCAGCAGCCCCGGGACAGTTAAGGCCGGGGAGCTGTTTTTT.

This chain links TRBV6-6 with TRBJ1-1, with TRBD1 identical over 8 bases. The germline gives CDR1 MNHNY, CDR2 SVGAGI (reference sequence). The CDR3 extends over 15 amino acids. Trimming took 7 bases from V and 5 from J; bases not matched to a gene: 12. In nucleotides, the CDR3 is TGTGCCAGCACCATACAGGGGGGCGAACATACTGAAGCTTTCTTT. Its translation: CASTIQGGEHTEAFF.

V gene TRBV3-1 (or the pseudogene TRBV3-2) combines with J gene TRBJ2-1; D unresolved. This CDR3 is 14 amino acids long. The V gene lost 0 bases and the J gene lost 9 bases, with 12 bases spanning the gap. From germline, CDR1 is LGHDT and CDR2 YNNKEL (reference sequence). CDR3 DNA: TGTGCCAGCAGCCAAGACCCGCCCCGGGTTGAGCAGTTCTTC. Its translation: CASSQDPPRVEQFF.

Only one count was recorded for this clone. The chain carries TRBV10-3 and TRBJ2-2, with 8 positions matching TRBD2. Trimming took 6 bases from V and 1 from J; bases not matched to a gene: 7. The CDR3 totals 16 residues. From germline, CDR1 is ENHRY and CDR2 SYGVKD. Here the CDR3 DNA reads TGTGCCATCAGGGTCACTAGCGGAATGAACACCGGGGAGCTGTTTTTT. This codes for CAIRVTSGMNTGELFF.

The DNA for the CDR3 is TGTGCCAGCAGGTTCGACAGGGGGAGCAATCAGCCCCAGCATTTT. Protein product: CASRFDRGSNQPQHF. The rearrangement joins TRBV28 to TRBJ1-5; 9 bases agree with TRBD1. After removal of 6 bases from V and 1 base from J, the junction contained 4 bases not matched to a gene. This CDR3 region has 15 residues. In germline, CDR1 is MDHEN, CDR2 SYDVKM.